This is a list of T cell receptor beta chains from one sample in a study of blood T cells in healthy people across ages. MiXCR, applied by TCRdb to the 5' RACE reads, yields one record per CDR3 protein. The table has hundreds of thousands of distinct CDR3 sequences, 52% seen once. Sequences were obtained from blood. The source of these receptors is a woman of 80 years or more in good health. The CDR3 runs from the conserved cysteine through the conserved F or W. A D gene is named only where the DNA matches it firmly. Size tells how often a clone was seen (once, few, many) or the class of an expanded clone, and some rows leave it out.

J gene: TRBJ2-5
clone size: NA
V gene: TRBV10-3
D gene: NA
CDR3 protein: CAISEFGGLQETQYF
CDR3 DNA: TGTGCCATCAGTGAGTTTGGGGGTCTCCAAGAGACCCAGTACTTC

J gene: TRBJ2-5
clone size: NA
V gene: TRBV7-2
D gene: NA
CDR3 protein: CASSLSPASQETQYF
CDR3 DNA: TGTGCCAGCAGCTTATCCCCCGCCTCCCAAGAGACCCAGTACTTC

J gene: TRBJ2-3
clone size: NA
V gene: TRBV5-1
D gene: NA
CDR3 protein: CASILEGTDTQYF
CDR3 DNA: TGCGCCAGCATCTTGGAGGGTACAGATACGCAGTATTTT

J gene: TRBJ2-2
clone size: NA
V gene: TRBV5-1
D gene: NA
CDR3 protein: CASSLDPARVNTGELFF
CDR3 DNA: TGCGCCAGCAGCTTGGATCCAGCCAGGGTGAACACCGGGGAGCTGTTTTTT

J gene: TRBJ2-1
clone size: NA
V gene: TRBV15
D gene: TRBD2
CDR3 protein: CATSRDLVGGRGDYEQFF
CDR3 DNA: TGTGCCACCAGCAGAGATCTGGTGGGGGGGAGGGGTGATTACGAGCAGTTCTTC

J gene: TRBJ2-5
clone size: many
V gene: TRBV10-3
D gene: NA
CDR3 protein: CAISLSTDQETQYF
CDR3 DNA: TGTGCCATCAGCCTTTCGACAGACCAAGAGACCCAGTACTTC

J gene: TRBJ2-2
clone size: NA
V gene: TRBV29-1
D gene: NA
CDR3 protein: CSVVGPGGSTGELFF
CDR3 DNA: TGCAGCGTTGTCGGGCCAGGGGGGAGCACCGGGGAGCTGTTTTTT

J gene: TRBJ2-7
clone size: once
V gene: TRBV6-1
D gene: NA
CDR3 protein: CASTLNPDGTYEQYF
CDR3 DNA: TGTGCCAGCACACTTAATCCGGACGGTACCTACGAGCAGTACTTC

J gene: TRBJ2-1
clone size: few
V gene: TRBV27
D gene: TRBD2
CDR3 protein: CASSFVAGGSYNEQFF
CDR3 DNA: TGTGCCAGCAGTTTCGTTGCGGGGGGATCATACAATGAGCAGTTCTTC

J gene: TRBJ2-7
clone size: few
V gene: TRBV7-8
D gene: NA
CDR3 protein: CASSLLVGREQYF
CDR3 DNA: TGTGCCAGCAGCTTATTGGTTGGTCGCGAGCAGTACTTC

J gene: TRBJ1-2
clone size: NA
V gene: TRBV20-1
D gene: TRBD1
CDR3 protein: CSARVPGTGGFYGYTF
CDR3 DNA: TGCAGTGCTAGAGTTCCCGGGACAGGGGGCTTCTATGGCTACACCTTC

J gene: TRBJ2-7
clone size: many
V gene: TRBV6-5
D gene: NA
CDR3 protein: CASSYQREQYF
CDR3 DNA: TGTGCCAGCAGTTACCAGCGGGAGCAGTACTTC

J gene: TRBJ2-4
clone size: many
V gene: TRBV29-1
D gene: NA
CDR3 protein: CSVRTSGEQYF
CDR3 DNA: TGCAGCGTTAGGACTTCCGGGGAGCAGTACTTC

J gene: TRBJ2-6
clone size: NA
V gene: TRBV3-1
D gene: NA
CDR3 protein: CASSPDASGANVLTF
CDR3 DNA: TGTGCCAGCAGCCCCGACGCCTCTGGGGCCAACGTCCTGACTTTC

J gene: TRBJ2-7
clone size: NA
V gene: TRBV2
D gene: NA
CDR3 protein: CASSQGSSSYEQYF
CDR3 DNA: TGTGCCAGCAGTCAGGGGTCCTCGTCCTACGAGCAGTACTTC

J gene: TRBJ2-7
clone size: NA
V gene: TRBV27
D gene: NA
CDR3 protein: CASSPRLGQPEQYF
CDR3 DNA: TGTGCCAGCAGTCCCCGACTTGGACAACCTGAGCAGTACTTC

J gene: TRBJ2-1
clone size: NA
V gene: TRBV20-1
D gene: TRBD2
CDR3 protein: CSASIAGGRSYSEQFF
CDR3 DNA: TGCAGTGCTAGCATAGCGGGGGGGCGATCCTACAGTGAGCAGTTCTTC

J gene: TRBJ2-7
clone size: NA
V gene: TRBV7-2
D gene: NA
CDR3 protein: CASSLRLEQYF
CDR3 DNA: TGTGCCAGCAGCTTACGCCTCGAGCAGTACTTC

J gene: TRBJ2-4
clone size: NA
V gene: TRBV11-1
D gene: NA
CDR3 protein: CASSLAVDGHENIQYF
CDR3 DNA: TGTGCCAGCAGCTTAGCGGTGGACGGACACGAGAACATTCAGTACTTC

J gene: TRBJ2-7
clone size: NA
V gene: TRBV5-1
D gene: NA
CDR3 protein: CASSFRVESYEQYF
CDR3 DNA: TGCGCCAGCAGCTTCCGGGTCGAGTCCTACGAGCAGTACTTC

J gene: TRBJ2-6
clone size: many
V gene: TRBV27
D gene: TRBD1
CDR3 protein: CASSSGDSRYVLTF
CDR3 DNA: TGTGCCAGCAGTTCAGGGGACAGCCGATACGTCCTGACTTTC

J gene: TRBJ1-6
clone size: NA
V gene: TRBV30
D gene: NA
CDR3 protein: CAWTVLWGSYNSPLHF
CDR3 DNA: TGTGCCTGGACCGTCTTATGGGGCTCCTATAATTCACCCCTCCACTTT

J gene: TRBJ2-1
clone size: many
V gene: TRBV20-1
D gene: NA
CDR3 protein: CSARKPTGLLGGHEQFF
CDR3 DNA: TGCAGTGCTAGGAAGCCCACGGGCCTGTTGGGTGGTCATGAGCAGTTCTTC

J gene: TRBJ2-1
clone size: many
V gene: TRBV4-1
D gene: NA
CDR3 protein: CASSQKLSDIAEQFF
CDR3 DNA: TGCGCCAGCAGCCAAAAACTGTCTGATATAGCCGAGCAGTTCTTC

J gene: TRBJ2-7
clone size: NA
V gene: TRBV9
D gene: NA
CDR3 protein: CASRSGRSNEQYF
CDR3 DNA: TGTGCCAGCAGGTCGGGCAGATCTAATGAGCAGTACTTC

J gene: TRBJ2-3
clone size: few
V gene: TRBV20-1
D gene: NA
CDR3 protein: CSARRGSRADTQYF
CDR3 DNA: TGCAGTGCCCGACGGGGGAGTAGGGCAGATACGCAGTATTTT

J gene: TRBJ1-6
clone size: NA
V gene: TRBV20-1
D gene: NA
CDR3 protein: CSARVRGWNSPLHF
CDR3 DNA: TGCAGTGCTAGAGTGCGGGGTTGGAATTCACCCCTCCACTTT

J gene: TRBJ2-1
clone size: many
V gene: TRBV12-3/TRBV12-4
D gene: NA
CDR3 protein: CASSPGDPRAFF
CDR3 DNA: TGTGCCAGCAGTCCTGGGGACCCAAGAGCGTTCTTC

J gene: TRBJ2-5
clone size: many
V gene: TRBV7-8
D gene: TRBD2
CDR3 protein: CASSQRLAGGRIQETQYF
CDR3 DNA: TGTGCCAGCAGCCAGAGACTAGCGGGAGGGAGGATCCAAGAGACCCAGTACTTC

J gene: TRBJ2-7
clone size: few
V gene: TRBV20-1
D gene: TRBD1
CDR3 protein: CSGAGDRVDYEQYF
CDR3 DNA: TGCAGTGGGGCGGGTGACAGGGTTGACTACGAGCAGTACTTC

J gene: TRBJ2-7
clone size: many
V gene: TRBV5-1
D gene: NA
CDR3 protein: CASSLESGGPYEQYF
CDR3 DNA: TGCGCCAGCAGCTTGGAGTCCGGGGGTCCCTACGAGCAGTACTTC

J gene: TRBJ2-1
clone size: many
V gene: TRBV5-1
D gene: NA
CDR3 protein: CASSLAPGEYNEQFF
CDR3 DNA: TGCGCCAGCAGCCTAGCCCCCGGGGAATACAATGAGCAGTTCTTC

J gene: TRBJ2-3
clone size: NA
V gene: TRBV7-9
D gene: TRBD1
CDR3 protein: CASRKGRQGVTDTQYF
CDR3 DNA: TGTGCCAGCAGAAAGGGGAGACAGGGGGTCACAGATACGCAGTATTTT

J gene: TRBJ2-3
clone size: NA
V gene: TRBV6-6
D gene: NA
CDR3 protein: CASSYGGWGPDTQYF
CDR3 DNA: TGTGCCAGCAGTTACGGCGGCTGGGGCCCAGATACGCAGTATTTT

J gene: TRBJ2-7
clone size: many
V gene: TRBV20-1
D gene: NA
CDR3 protein: CSARVSGGHYEQYF
CDR3 DNA: TGCAGTGCTAGAGTATCCGGGGGGCACTACGAGCAGTACTTC

J gene: TRBJ2-1
clone size: many
V gene: TRBV20-1
D gene: TRBD2
CDR3 protein: CSAKSGDEQFF
CDR3 DNA: TGCAGCGCCAAAAGCGGGGATGAGCAGTTCTTC

J gene: TRBJ2-7
clone size: NA
V gene: TRBV29-1
D gene: TRBD1
CDR3 protein: CSVSDRVSYEQYF
CDR3 DNA: TGCAGCGTTTCGGACAGGGTCTCCTACGAGCAGTACTTC

J gene: TRBJ2-2
clone size: NA
V gene: TRBV6-1
D gene: NA
CDR3 protein: CASTTTNTGELFF
CDR3 DNA: TGTGCCAGCACAACAACAAACACCGGGGAGCTGTTTTTT

J gene: TRBJ2-7
clone size: NA
V gene: TRBV27
D gene: NA
CDR3 protein: CASSFLPDPRGTYEQYF
CDR3 DNA: TGTGCCAGCAGTTTTTTACCTGACCCGCGTGGCACCTACGAGCAGTACTTC

J gene: TRBJ2-3
clone size: few
V gene: TRBV29-1
D gene: NA
CDR3 protein: CSVDSSSTDTQYF
CDR3 DNA: TGCAGCGTCGACAGTTCTAGCACAGATACGCAGTATTTT

J gene: TRBJ1-2
clone size: NA
V gene: TRBV25-1
D gene: NA
CDR3 protein: CASSDLTYGYTF
CDR3 DNA: TGTGCCAGCAGTGATCTAACCTATGGCTACACCTTC

J gene: TRBJ1-2
clone size: few
V gene: TRBV4-2
D gene: NA
CDR3 protein: CASSQEVFGSGYYGYTF
CDR3 DNA: TGTGCCAGCAGCCAAGAGGTATTTGGGTCCGGATACTATGGCTACACCTTC